These 15 T cell receptor beta chains came from one sample sequenced in a study of shared clonotypes between healthy human individuals. Generated by immunoSEQ multiplex PCR, the TCRdb table keeps only in-frame clones and is missing some. The table has over 2,000,000 clones, around 95% seen once. In the naive CD8 group, cells lacked CD45RO and were positively selected for CCR7, so terminally differentiated effector memory CD45RA+ cells were left out. Sequenced input: naive CD8+ T cells from PBMCs. All receptors derive from a man aged 18 to 30 in good health. Some clones in this sample may be carry-over from other donors' samples.

Turning to this clone: Other DNA sequences from this sample encode an identical CDR3 as well. This chain links TRBV9 with TRBJ2-3; tentative D call: TRBD2 (5 bases). Looked up from germline, CDR1 is SGDLS and CDR2 is YYNGEE. V lost 4 bases to trimming and J lost 0 bases, with 9 bases between them. This CDR3 is 14 amino acids long. The CDR3 region is CASSLAGSTDTQYF. The CDR3 bases are TGTGCCAGCAGCCTAGCCGGGAGCACAGATACGCAGTATTTT.

The V gene is TRBV7-9, the J gene TRBJ2-7; D unresolved. CDR1 SEHNR and CDR2 FQNEAQ come from the germline V gene (reference sequence). V was shortened by 2 bases and J by 6 bases, with 8 bases between the two germline ends. CDR3 length: 12 residues. CDR3 protein: CASSLTLGEQYF. Here the CDR3 DNA reads TGTGCCAGCAGCTTAACCCTAGGCGAGCAGTACTTC.

The chain uses TRBV27 and TRBJ2-7, with D perhaps given as TRBD1 or TRBD2 (6 bases each). The ends were cut back, 6 bases at V and 2 bases at J, with 11 bases in the middle. This CDR3 comprises 13 residues. Germline V gives CDR1 MNHEY, CDR2 SMNVEV (reference sequence). DNA for the CDR3: TGTGCCAGCAGCGAGAGGGGGGCCTACGAGCAGTACTTC. Its translation is CASSERGAYEQYF.

The chain recombines TRBV4-1 with TRBJ1-2; D is ambiguous. V was trimmed by 3 bases and J by 7 bases, leaving 12 bases between them. The CDR3 sequence is 13 residues long. Germline lookup yields CDR1 MGHRA and CDR2 YSYEKL. CDR3 nucleotide sequence: TGCGCCAGCAGCCATTTAGGGCCCAGTGGCTACACCTTC. The encoded protein is CASSHLGPSGYTF.

The J gene is TRBJ2-3, the V gene TRBV7-2; D is unclear. The CDR3 totals 14 residues. The V end lost 2 bases, the J end lost 1 base, and 7 bases lay between the germline ends. Germline CDR1 and CDR2: SGHTA and FQGNSA. This CDR3 reads CASSLPGRTDTQYF. The CDR3 nucleotides read TGTGCCAGCAGCTTACCAGGCCGCACAGATACGCAGTATTTT. Drawing the rest from reference TRBV7-2 and TRBJ2-3, the complete variable domain is GAGVSQSPSNKVTEKGKDVELRCDPISGHTALYWYRQSLGQGLEFLIYFQGNSAPDKSGLPSDRFSAERTGGSVSTLTIQRTQQEDSAVYLCASSLPGRTDTQYFGPGTRLTVL.

This clone came up once. The V call is TRBV27, the J call TRBJ2-5; D is undetermined. The J call may be faulty, since TRBJ2-7 better matches the DNA end. The CDR3 totals 12 residues. Per germline, CDR1 MNHEY and CDR2 SMNVEV (reference sequence). The CDR3 reads CASGQTPYEQYF. CDR3 nucleotides: TGTGCCAGCGGGCAGACACCCTACGAGCAGTACTTC.

This clone was counted a few times. Additional DNA sequences in this sample encode the identical CDR3. The V call is TRBV27, the J call TRBJ1-5, with D uncertain. In germline, CDR1 is MNHEY, CDR2 SMNVEV (reference sequence). The V gene lost 5 bases and the J gene lost 4 bases, with 3 bases spanning the gap. This CDR3 contains 11 residues. For the CDR3, the DNA is TGTGCCAGCAGTGCAAATCAGCCCCAGCATTTT. Translation: CASSANQPQHF.

CDR3 protein: CASSRTQRSEKLFF. The CDR3 DNA is TGTGCCAGCAGTAGGACCCAACGGAGTGAAAAACTGTTTTTT. The gene calls are TRBV28 and TRBJ1-4; D gene unclear. Germline lookup yields CDR1 MDHEN and CDR2 SYDVKM. V was clipped by 5 bases and J by 7 bases, with 14 bases between them. There are 14 residues in the CDR3. The whole variable domain, remainder taken from reference TRBV28 and TRBJ1-4, is DVKVTQSSRYLVKRTGEKVFLECVQDMDHENMFWYRQDPGLGLRLIYFSYDVKMKEKGDIPEGYSVSREKKERFSLILESASTNQTSMYLCASSRTQRSEKLFFGSGTQLSVL.

The chain uses TRBV28 and TRBJ1-1, with D maybe TRBD1 (5 bases). Germline lookup yields CDR1 MDHEN and CDR2 SYDVKM. The CDR3 has 13 amino acids. Trimming left V 2 bases short and J 7 bases short, with 11 bases between. CDR3 residues: CASSLQGRSEAFF. CDR3 sequence (DNA): TGTGCCAGCAGTTTACAGGGAAGGAGTGAAGCTTTCTTT.

The J gene is TRBJ1-2, the V gene TRBV28; D gene unclear. V lost 3 bases, J lost 4 bases, and 15 bases lay in between. The CDR3 loop spans 15 amino acids. Germline loops: CDR1 MDHEN, CDR2 SYDVKM. CDR3 residues: CASSFTTSGVYGYTF. As DNA, the CDR3 is TGTGCCAGCAGTTTTACCACCTCCGGTGTCTATGGCTACACCTTC.

This chain connects TRBV5-1 to TRBJ1-2; D may be TRBD1 (5 bases). V was pared by 1 base and J by 3 bases, with 16 bases between. The V gene's germline CDR1 is SGHRS and CDR2 YFSETQ. The CDR3 is made up of 16 amino acids. In DNA, the CDR3 is TGCGCCAGCAGCTTGAAGGACACCCTGGCCCACTATGGCTACACCTTC. It yields the protein CASSLKDTLAHYGYTF.

This chain connects TRBV9 to TRBJ1-1; no definite D call. The CDR3 covers 15 residues. V was pared by 0 bases and J by 1 base, with 10 bases between. CDR1 is SGDLS and CDR2 is YYNGEE in the germline V gene. The CDR3 sequence: CASSVAPAPNTEAFF. The CDR3 DNA is TGTGCCAGCAGCGTAGCTCCAGCCCCGAACACTGAAGCTTTCTTT.

The rearrangement joins TRBV29-1 to TRBJ2-2, with D maybe TRBD1 (5 bases). Deletions cut 4 bases from V and 0 bases from J, with 6 bases between. The length of the CDR3 is 13 residues. Germline assignment: CDR1 SQVTM and CDR2 ANQGSEA. Here the CDR3 DNA reads TGCAGCGTTGGACAGCCGAACACCGGGGAGCTGTTTTTT. Amino acid sequence: CSVGQPNTGELFF.

Details on this clone: At the DNA level, this CDR3 is encoded by other sequences in the same sample as well. This rearrangement joins TRBV19 to TRBJ2-2; no definite D call. Trimming took 6 bases from V and 1 from J, leaving 3 bases between them. CDR3 size: 12 residues. Germline V gives CDR1 LNHDA, CDR2 SQIVND (reference sequence). As DNA, the CDR3 is TGTGCCAGTAGCGGGAACACCGGGGAGCTGTTTTTT. It codes for CASSGNTGELFF.

The CDR3, as DNA: TGTGCCAGCAGCTCGGGCCGTGGGAATGAGCAGTTCTTC. This gives the protein CASSSGRGNEQFF. The chain recombines TRBV7-6 with TRBJ2-1; D gene uncertain. The CDR3 length is 13 residues. V lost 4 bases and J lost 7, with 11 bases in between. Germline lookup yields CDR1 SGHVS and CDR2 FNYEAQ.